The clone carrying this TCR beta chain was seen only a few times. V lost 3 bases and J lost 0, with 9 bases in between. The germline CDR1 and CDR2 sequences are KGHSH and LQKENI. This CDR3 is 16 amino acids long. This sample was taken from a study of blood T cell repertoires in COVID-19. Looking at the study overall: Spain, Italy and the United States supplied samples that represented acute and convalescent COVID-19. Sample material is recorded as cDNA or gDNA derived from T cells, B-cell-depleted T cells, or PBMCs.

Per the authors' pipeline: Reference gene primers were amplified, and this amplification served to estimate nucleated cell counts. Profiled with immunoSEQ multiplex PCR; TCRdb holds only in-frame clones, not every one. V and J calls and clone size are copied from that table; D and trimming were computed from the DNA. The sample has 150,000 or so clones, roughly 85% seen once; the top ten hold 5%. The source of this sequence is a human donor in a cohort sampled during active COVID-19. The V call is TRBV18, the J call TRBJ1-6; a possible D gene is TRBD1 (6 bases). The sample comprised peripheral blood. The CDR3 DNA is TGTGCCAGCTCACCTAAGGACAGCTCCTATAATTCACCCCTCCACTTT. Translation: CASSPKDSSYNSPLHF.